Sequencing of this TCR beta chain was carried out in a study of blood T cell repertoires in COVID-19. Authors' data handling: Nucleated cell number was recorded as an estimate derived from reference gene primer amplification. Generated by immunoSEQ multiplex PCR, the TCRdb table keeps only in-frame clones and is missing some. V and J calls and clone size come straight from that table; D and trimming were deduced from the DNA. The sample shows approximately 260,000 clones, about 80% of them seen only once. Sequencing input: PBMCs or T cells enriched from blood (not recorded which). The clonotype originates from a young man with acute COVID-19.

CDR3 in amino acids: CASTTSAGNYGYTF. The DNA for the CDR3 is TGTGCCAGCACCACCTCAGCGGGTAACTATGGCTACACCTTC. The V call is TRBV6-5, the J call TRBJ1-2; D is unclear. The CDR3 is 14 residues long. V gave up 7 bases and J gave up 1 base, with 13 bases separating them. CDR1 is MNHEY and CDR2 is SVGAGI in the germline V gene.